Following are 20 T cell receptor beta chains from one sample sequenced in a study of early T cells in non-severe SARS-CoV-2 infection. TCRdb itself ran the 5' RACE reads through MiXCR, one entry per CDR3 protein. This repertoire shows about 29,000 distinct CDR3 sequences, roughly 5.4% found once; its top ten account for approximately 0.87%. Material for sequencing was whole blood. These receptors originate from an adult who was a healthcare worker with PCR-confirmed SARS-CoV-2 infection or an uninfected control (not recorded which).

The sample holds a few counts of this clonotype. The chain links TRBV14 to TRBJ2-5; no reliable D call. The CDR3 totals 13 residues. Trimming shortened V by 1 base and J by 4 bases, and 7 bases separated the two germline ends. Germline V gene sequence: CDR1 SGHDN, CDR2 FVKESK. In nucleotides, the CDR3 is TGTGCCAGCAGCCAAGGACTTGGAGAGACCCAGTACTTC. It yields the protein CASSQGLGETQYF.

This clonotype is deemed medium-sized. The J gene is TRBJ2-7, the V gene TRBV7-9; D possibly corresponds to TRBD2 (6 bases). Trimming shortened V by 3 bases and J by 4 bases, and 19 bases separated the two germline ends. This CDR3 has 16 residues. From germline, CDR1 is SEHNR and CDR2 FQNEAQ (reference sequence). The CDR3 sequence: CASSFRGLGGTYEQYF. CDR3 DNA: TGTGCCAGCAGCTTTCGGGGCCTGGGCGGGACTTACGAGCAGTACTTC.

Relative to its sample, this clonotype is medium-sized. The genes are TRBV2 and TRBJ2-1, with 10 nucleotides matching TRBD2. CDR3 length: 15 amino acids. CDR1 SNHLY and CDR2 FYNNEI come from the germline V gene. Trimming cost V 6 bases and J 9 bases; bases outside gene matches: 11. The CDR3: CASSGSGGPSGEQFF. CDR3 in DNA: TGTGCCAGCAGCGGTAGCGGGGGGCCCTCGGGTGAGCAGTTCTTC.

There are many counts of this clonotype. The chain couples TRBV6-6 to TRBJ2-2; D remains ambiguous. The CDR3 sequence is 12 residues long. V was pared by 0 bases and J by 8 bases, with 4 bases between. Germline V gene lookup returns CDR1 MNHNY and CDR2 SVGAGI (reference sequence). CDR3 protein: CASSYSAGELFF. The CDR3 DNA sequence: TGTGCCAGCAGTTACTCGGCGGGGGAGCTGTTTTTT.

This clonotype was recorded many times. V usage is TRBV2 and J usage is TRBJ1-2; TRBD1 matches at 8 bases. Germline CDR1 reads SNHLY; CDR2 reads FYNNEI. The CDR3 covers 15 residues. V lost 4 bases to trimming and J lost 4 bases; unmatched junction nucleotides: 8. The CDR3 sequence is CASSGPGGNFYGYTF. DNA for the CDR3: TGTGCCAGCAGTGGCCCAGGGGGCAATTTCTATGGCTACACCTTC.

Only a few counts were recorded for this clonotype. A read error may produce the germline difference seen at one junction end. The chain recombines TRBV12-3 or TRBV12-4 with TRBJ2-7, with 7 bases aligning to TRBD1. The CDR3 spans 16 residues. DNA for the CDR3: TGTGCCAGCAGTCTAAGACAGAACGACAGGGCCTACGAACAGTACTTC. Its translation is CASSLRQNDRAYEQYF.

This chain connects TRBV7-2 to TRBJ1-2, with 9 bases that match TRBD1. Per the germline V gene, CDR1 is SGHTA and CDR2 is FQGNSA. This CDR3 has 15 residues. J lost 1 base, V lost 5 bases, and 5 bases had no gene match. The CDR3 loop reads CASSTLTGGNYGYTF. The CDR3 nucleotides read TGTGCCAGCAGCACGTTGACAGGGGGTAACTATGGCTACACCTTC.

This clonotype occurred many times. The chain uses TRBV11-2 and TRBJ2-1, with unresolved D. V was trimmed by 0 bases and J by 0 bases, leaving 18 bases between them. This CDR3 has 19 amino acids. Per germline, CDR1 SGHAT and CDR2 FQNNGV. The CDR3 spells CASSLDWLILNNSYNEQFF. CDR3 sequence (DNA): TGTGCCAGCAGCTTAGACTGGCTCATTCTAAACAACTCCTACAATGAGCAGTTCTTC.

This clonotype showed up many times. The rearrangement joins TRBV30 to TRBJ1-1, with D perhaps matching TRBD1 (6 bases). Per the germline V gene, CDR1 is GTSNPN and CDR2 is SVGIG (reference sequence). Trimming pared 4 bases from V and 11 bases from J, leaving 26 bases between. This CDR3 region has 15 residues. CDR3 protein: CAWTKFSSGQRGAFF. CDR3 sequence (DNA): TGTGCCTGGACTAAATTCTCAAGCGGACAGCGGGGCGCTTTCTTT.

The sample holds a few counts of this clonotype. This may be a read error: a much more frequent sequence differs by one nucleotide. The rearrangement links TRBV28 to TRBJ1-1; weak D call: TRBD1 (5 bases). CDR1 is MDHEN, CDR2 SYDVKM, per germline. This CDR3 region has 14 residues. CDR3 amino acids: CASRLGGANTGAFF. The DNA for the CDR3 is TGTGCCAGCCGCCTTGGAGGGGCCAACACTGGAGCTTTCTTT.

This clonotype ranks as medium-sized. V usage is TRBV28 and J usage is TRBJ2-7; D assignment may be TRBD1 or TRBD2 (5 bases each). V lost 9 bases to trimming and J lost 1 base, with 19 bases between them. The CDR3 sequence is 15 residues long. Germline CDR1 and CDR2: MDHEN and SYDVKM. CDR3: CASLPPGRTSYEQYF. CDR3 in DNA: TGTGCCAGTCTCCCTCCGGGACGTACGTCCTACGAGCAGTACTTC. Full variable domain (remainder filled in from reference TRBV28 and TRBJ2-7): DVKVTQSSRYLVKRTGEKVFLECVQDMDHENMFWYRQDPGLGLRLIYFSYDVKMKEKGDIPEGYSVSREKKERFSLILESASTNQTSMYLCASLPPGRTSYEQYFGPGTRLTVT.

Regarding this clonotype: A much larger clonotype is one base distant, so this may be a read error. This chain uses TRBV29-1 with TRBJ2-1; the D gene is possibly TRBD1 (6 bases). The CDR3 is 12 amino acids. CDR1 SQVTM and CDR2 ANQGSEA come from the germline V gene. CDR3 DNA: TGCGGCGTTGACAGGTACGGCAATGAGCAGTTCTTC. It yields the protein CGVDRYGNEQFF.

This clonotype has ten or more counts. V is TRBV6-6 and J is TRBJ2-4; TRBD1 agrees at 7 bases. V lost 0 bases, J lost 0 bases, and 5 bases stayed unmatched. Per the germline V gene, CDR1 is MNHNY and CDR2 is SVGAGI (reference sequence). The CDR3 contains 17 residues. CDR3 bases: TGTGCCAGCAGTTACTCGACAGGGAGCCTAGCCAAAAACATTCAGTACTTC. Translating it yields CASSYSTGSLAKNIQYF.

This clonotype occurred many times. V is TRBV20-1 and J is TRBJ2-1; D remains unclear. The length of the CDR3 is 8 residues. CDR1 DFQATT and CDR2 SNEGSKA come from the germline V gene (reference sequence). Trimming removed 6 bases at V and 7 bases at J, with 1 base between. The CDR3 DNA reads as TGCAGTGCAAATGAGCAGTTCTTC. Its translation: CSANEQFF.

This clonotype appeared a few times. The chain employs TRBV25-1 and TRBJ1-1, with D unresolved. Looked up from germline, CDR1 is MGHDK and CDR2 is SYGVNS. The CDR3 sequence is 13 residues long. V was cut by 3 bases and J by 6 bases, with 11 bases left in between. CDR3: CASSENRASEAFF. CDR3 coding DNA: TGTGCCAGCAGTGAGAATCGAGCTTCTGAAGCTTTCTTT.

The table lists this clonotype with many counts. V gene TRBV28 combines with J gene TRBJ2-3, with TRBD2 matching over 8 bases. Germline trimming cut 6 bases from V and 0 bases from J; bases unmatched to any gene: 2. CDR3 length: 14 amino acids. Germline CDR1 MDHEN, CDR2 SYDVKM. CDR3: CASRTSGSTDTQYF. DNA for the CDR3: TGTGCCAGCAGAACTAGCGGCAGCACAGATACGCAGTATTTT. Supplemented by reference TRBV28 and TRBJ2-3, the full variable domain reads DVKVTQSSRYLVKRTGEKVFLECVQDMDHENMFWYRQDPGLGLRLIYFSYDVKMKEKGDIPEGYSVSREKKERFSLILESASTNQTSMYLCASRTSGSTDTQYFGPGTRLTVL.

This clonotype was seen many times. J is TRBJ2-2 and V is TRBV3-1; 12 bases match TRBD2. CDR1 and CDR2 from the germline V gene are LGHDT and YNNKEL (reference sequence). The CDR3 sequence is 16 residues long. V lost 5 bases, J lost 4 bases, and 5 bases stayed unmatched. In nucleotides, the CDR3 is TGTGCCAGCAGCTTTCGACTAGCGGGGGCCACCGGGGAGCTGTTTTTT. It specifies CASSFRLAGATGELFF. Full variable domain (rest looked up from reference TRBV3-1 and TRBJ2-2): DTAVSQTPKYLVTQMGNDKSIKCEQNLGHDTMYWYKQDSKKFLKIMFSYNNKELIINETVPNRFSPKSPDKAHLNLHINSLELGDSAVYFCASSFRLAGATGELFFGEGSRLTVL.

Details on this clonotype: Given a much more abundant clone one base away, this may be a read error. V gene TRBV5-5 combines with J gene TRBJ2-7; D could derive from TRBD1 or TRBD2 (5 bases each). Trimming shortened V by 3 bases and J by 5 bases, and 18 bases separated the two germline ends. Germline lookup yields CDR1 SGHKS and CDR2 YYEKEE (reference sequence). This CDR3 spans 15 amino acids. The CDR3 nucleotides are TGTGCCAGCAGCTCGGGACCGCGAGAATACAACGAGCAGTACTTC. It encodes CASSSGPREYNEQYF.

The V call is TRBV6-1, the J call TRBJ1-5; 11 bases align to TRBD1. The germline V gene encodes CDR1 MNHNS and CDR2 SASEGT. The CDR3 consists of 15 residues. The V segment lost 6 bases and the J segment 7 bases; nucleotides outside the gene matches: 8. CDR3 sequence reads: CASRAGTGGGQPQHF. CDR3 nucleotides: TGTGCCAGCAGGGCCGGGACAGGGGGAGGACAGCCCCAGCATTTT.

This clonotype was seen at least ten times. V usage is TRBV12-3 or TRBV12-4 and J usage is TRBJ1-4, with D tentatively TRBD1 (6 bases). This CDR3 region has 16 residues. V was cut by 0 bases and J by 6 bases, with 14 bases left in between. CDR3 in amino acids: CASSLALRGEHEKLFF. DNA of the CDR3: TGTGCCAGCAGTTTAGCCCTCAGGGGCGAGCATGAAAAACTGTTTTTT.